The subject of this entry is one T cell receptor (beta chain). The protocol was immunoSEQ multiplex PCR, while the TCRdb copy is restricted to in-frame clones and leaves out a portion. Of about 94,000 clones listed, around 87% are singletons. The sample originates from a study of control samples from healthy donors and cancer patients. V shed 2 bases and J shed 2 bases, with 7 bases lying between them. The CDR3 is made up of 13 amino acids. Germline-derived CDR1 and CDR2 are SGHTA and FQGNSA. The chain recombines TRBV7-2 with TRBJ2-7, with a possible D match to TRBD2 (6 bases). The material sequenced was blood. The sequence came from a woman in her fifties or sixties in good health. This CDR3 is CASSLWTTYEQYF. The CDR3 DNA is TGTGCCAGCAGCTTATGGACTACCTACGAGCAGTACTTC.